The clone carrying this T cell receptor (beta chain) was observed at least ten times. Its antigen is not known. These data come from a study of T cells in Graves' hyperthyroidism and ophthalmopathy. Study results and caveats: Onset of ophthalmopathy came a median approximately 6 months after the model predicted it. Most clonotypes that expanded in the thyroid above 0.001 also showed up in blood.

There are 15 residues in the CDR3. Germline CDR1 and CDR2: SGHTS and YDEGEE. Trimming took 0 bases from V and 0 from J, leaving 9 bases between them. Amplified regions were TCR beta CDR3 sequences from RNA transcripts. The primer set for the first-round RT-PCR of the TCR CDR3 was HTBI. TCRdb fed the multiplex PCR reads into MiXCR, producing one record per CDR3 protein. Of around 580,000 distinct CDR3 sequences detected, 16% appear once; the ten largest clones hold around 19%. Graves' hyperthyroidism was deemed stable absent ophthalmopathy progression within 18 months. Fresh peripheral blood, 7.5 to 10 ml, was the source of the PBMCs.

Material: blood. This chain links TRBV5-8 with TRBJ1-1; D is ambiguous. The sequence was collected from a woman aged 18 to 35 with Graves' hyperthyroidism. CDR3 region: CASSLDADMNTEAFF. The CDR3 region has the DNA TGTGCCAGCAGCTTGGACGCTGACATGAACACTGAAGCTTTCTTT.